This entry lists 9 T cell receptor beta chains sequenced from one sample in a study of CD8+CD57+ T cells in acquired aplastic anemia (dated by TCRdb to between 2017 and 2018). These reads were obtained on an Illumina HiSeq 2000. Genomic DNA was used as template for profiling of TCR beta VDJ combinations and CDR3 sequences. Starting from the raw public reads, TCRdb applied fastp trimming at Q25, assembled clones with MiXCR and retained in-frame beta chains. Identical CDR3 proteins give one entry, which carries the most common genes and DNA. In all, the sample holds 450,000 to 600,000 distinct CDR3 sequences, and about a third of those were seen once. Roughly 0.89% of the sample lies in the top ten. The patients picked for sequencing were ones in whom flow cytometry had shown an expansion of CD8+CD57+ cells. Material for sequencing was sorted CD4+, CD8+, or CD8+CD57+ T cells (not recorded which) from PBMCs. The receptor source for this set is a human donor with aplastic anemia.

The rearrangement joins TRBV4-1 to TRBJ2-7; unclear D gene. V was clipped by 0 bases and J by 5 bases, with 8 bases between them. The germline gives CDR1 MGHRA, CDR2 YSYEKL. The CDR3 loop spans 13 amino acids. CDR3 loop: CASSQDSFHEQYF. As DNA, the CDR3 is TGCGCCAGCAGCCAAGACTCTTTTCACGAGCAGTACTTC.

V gene TRBV5-4 combines with J gene TRBJ2-7; D is undetermined. CDR1 and CDR2 from the germline V gene are SGHNT and YYREEE (reference sequence). Trimming stripped 0 bases from V and 5 bases from J, with 6 bases between. The CDR3 spans 12 residues. CDR3 residues: CASSLEWNEQYF. DNA of the CDR3: TGTGCCAGCAGCTTGGAATGGAACGAGCAGTACTTC.

To note about this clonotype: It may be a read error: a sequence one base away is much more abundant. V usage is TRBV20-1 and J usage is TRBJ2-7, with D perhaps matching TRBD2 (6 bases). CDR3 size: 14 residues. The germline CDR1 and CDR2 sequences are DFQATT and SNEGSKA (reference sequence). The ends were cut back, 6 bases at V and 3 bases at J, with 18 bases in the middle. CDR3 residues: CSARTMGLYYEQYF. Written as DNA, the CDR3 is TGCAGTGCCAGGACTATGGGGCTTTACTACGAGCAGTACTTC.

This clonotype appeared many times. V is TRBV20-1 and J is TRBJ1-4, with D tentatively TRBD1 (6 bases). CDR3 size: 14 residues. Germline V gene lookup returns CDR1 DFQATT and CDR2 SNEGSKA (reference sequence). V lost 5 bases to trimming and J lost 8 bases, with 18 bases between them. For the CDR3, the DNA is TGCAGTGCTCGGTCGTACAGGGAGAACGAAAAACTGTTTTTT. Encoded protein: CSARSYRENEKLFF.

Details on this clonotype: Given a much more abundant clone one base away, this may be a read error. The rearrangement joins TRBV2 to TRBJ2-7, with D possibly TRBD2 on 6 matching bases. This CDR3 region has 19 residues. The germline V gene encodes CDR1 SNHLY and CDR2 FYNNEI. The CDR3 is CATSDQPSPDAGHPYEQHF. CDR3 DNA sequence: TGTGCCACCAGTGATCAGCCATCCCCCGATGCGGGGCATCCCTACGAGCAGCACTTC.

The genes are TRBV20-1 and TRBJ2-3; D call uncertain. V lost 6 bases and J 3 bases, leaving 16 bases between the germline ends. The CDR3 is 14 residues long. CDR1 DFQATT and CDR2 SNEGSKA come from the germline V gene (reference sequence). CDR3 protein: CSANIPGFTDTQYF. For the CDR3, the DNA is TGCAGTGCCAATATTCCGGGTTTTACAGATACGCAGTATTTT.

This clonotype came up a few times. The chain uses TRBV5-5 and TRBJ2-3, with TRBD2 as a possible D gene (5 bases). This CDR3 spans 13 amino acids. CDR1 SGHKS and CDR2 YYEKEE come from the germline V gene (reference sequence). Trimming removed 0 bases from V and 11 bases from J, with 13 bases in between. CDR3 loop: CASSLAASSLQYF. Here the CDR3 DNA reads TGTGCCAGCAGCTTGGCCGCGTCTAGCTTGCAGTATTTT.

The table lists this clonotype with a few counts. The chain has TRBV15 and TRBJ2-7, with TRBD1 matching over 7 bases. Germline CDR1 LNHNV, CDR2 YYDKDF (reference sequence). J was trimmed by 9 bases and V by 4 bases; bases with no gene match: 6. The CDR3 has 12 amino acids. The CDR3 is CATSITGAVQYF. DNA for the CDR3: TGTGCCACCAGCATAACAGGGGCTGTGCAGTACTTC.

The CDR3 sequence: CASSETSGRGETQYF. CDR3 in DNA: TGTGCCAGCAGTGAGACTAGCGGGAGAGGCGAGACCCAGTACTTC. The V gene is TRBV7-2, the J gene TRBJ2-5, with 12 bases that match TRBD2. In germline, CDR1 is SGHTA, CDR2 FQGNSA. Trimming removed 6 bases from V and 5 bases from J; junction bases left unmatched: 7. There are 15 residues in the CDR3.